A single sample gave rise to the 16 T cell receptor beta chains below, sequenced in a study of graft-versus-host responses after intestinal transplantation. These TCRs' antigens remain unknown. The assay was immunoSEQ multiplex PCR, and TCRdb's table has in-frame clones only and misses some. The table has roughly 89,000 clones, 91% seen once. The sequences come from unstimulated CD4+ T cells sorted from spleen or lymph node cells, collected before intestinal transplant. These receptors came from a human donor who received an intestinal transplant.

This clone has just a few counts. V and J are TRBV5-6 and TRBJ2-7; 9 bases align to TRBD1. The CDR3 runs to 13 residues. Germline trimming cut 2 bases from V and 6 bases from J; bases unmatched to any gene: 3. CDR1 is SGHDT, CDR2 YYEEEE, per germline. The CDR3 loop reads CASSFRDRAEQYF. The CDR3 region has the DNA TGTGCCAGCAGCTTCCGGGACAGGGCCGAGCAGTACTTC.

V usage is TRBV29-1 and J usage is TRBJ1-5; the D gene is possibly TRBD1 (5 bases). Germline V gene data show CDR1 as SQVTM and CDR2 as ANQGSEA. The CDR3 extends over 13 amino acids. V was trimmed by 2 bases and J by 3 bases, leaving 8 bases between them. The CDR3 spells CSVEQGDNQPQHF. The CDR3 DNA is TGCAGCGTTGAACAGGGTGACAATCAGCCCCAGCATTTT.

This chain links TRBV9 with TRBJ1-2, with 7 bases matching TRBD1. CDR1 is SGDLS and CDR2 is YYNGEE in the germline V gene. CDR3 length equals 14 residues. V was clipped by 4 bases and J by 5 bases; unmatched bases: 8. CDR3 region: CASSLGQTFYGYTF. The CDR3 nucleotides read TGTGCCAGCAGCCTGGGACAGACGTTTTATGGCTACACCTTC.

The chain employs TRBV6-1 and TRBJ2-7; 9 bases are shared with TRBD1. Germline CDR1 is MNHNS and CDR2 is SASEGT. V gave up 3 bases and J gave up 6 bases; unmatched junction bases: 12. The CDR3 is made up of 16 amino acids. The CDR3 nucleotides read TGTGCCAGCAGTGACGGAGCCGGGACAGGGTTGTTCGAGCAGTACTTC. Protein product: CASSDGAGTGLFEQYF.

The genes are TRBV10-1 and TRBJ2-1; TRBD2 matches at 8 bases. In germline, CDR1 is WNHNN, CDR2 SYGVQD (reference sequence). The V segment lost 6 bases and the J segment 4 bases; nucleotides outside the gene matches: 2. The CDR3 totals 13 residues. In DNA form, the CDR3 reads TGCGCCAGCAGCGGCGGGGGGTACAATGAGCAGTTCTTC. Its translation is CASSGGGYNEQFF.

The chain carries TRBV18 and TRBJ1-5, with D tentatively TRBD1 (5 bases). With 4 bases removed from V and 9 bases from J, the gap between germline ends came to 13 bases. The CDR3 runs 13 residues. From germline, CDR1 is KGHSH and CDR2 LQKENI. In nucleotides, the CDR3 is TGTGCCAGCTCACTCGGGGGTGCGAGGCCCCAGCATTTT. This encodes CASSLGGARPQHF.

In nucleotides, the CDR3 is TGCAGCGTTGAAGGGGGAGTTGGAGCCTTGAACACTGAAGCTTTCTTT. Translated, it gives CSVEGGVGALNTEAFF. This rearrangement joins TRBV29-1 to TRBJ1-1; D is undetermined. With 1 base removed from V and 0 bases from J, the gap between germline ends came to 15 bases. The CDR3 extends over 16 amino acids. Germline values: CDR1 SQVTM, CDR2 ANQGSEA.

The chain links TRBV14 to TRBJ1-2; 7 bases align to TRBD1. Per the germline V gene, CDR1 is SGHDN and CDR2 is FVKESK. The CDR3 spans 14 residues. Germline trimming cut 1 base from V and 8 bases from J; bases unmatched to any gene: 7. CDR3 sequence: CASSQGQGLGGYTF. In DNA form, the CDR3 reads TGTGCCAGCAGCCAAGGACAGGGCCTGGGGGGCTACACCTTC.

This chain connects TRBV7-2 to TRBJ2-7; the match to TRBD2 covers 9 bases. The CDR3 sequence is 15 residues long. CDR1 SGHTA and CDR2 FQGNSA come from the germline V gene. The ends lost 5 bases at V and 2 bases at J; junction bases unmatched: 7. CDR3 DNA sequence: TGTGCCAGCAGCCCCTGGCGGGGGGGACCCTACGAGCAGTACTTC. Protein sequence: CASSPWRGGPYEQYF. The full variable domain, its missing parts supplied by reference TRBV7-2 and TRBJ2-7, is GAGVSQSPSNKVTEKGKDVELRCDPISGHTALYWYRQSLGQGLEFLIYFQGNSAPDKSGLPSDRFSAERTGGSVSTLTIQRTQQEDSAVYLCASSPWRGGPYEQYFGPGTRLTVT.

The rearrangement joins TRBV10-1 to TRBJ2-5, with 10 bases aligning to TRBD2. The germline V gene encodes CDR1 WNHNN and CDR2 SYGVQD (reference sequence). V trimming: 3 bases; J trimming: 5 bases; junction bases outside the gene matches: 6. The CDR3 loop spans 15 amino acids. The CDR3 sequence is CASSESGGALETQYF. The CDR3 DNA reads TGCGCCAGCAGTGAAAGCGGGGGGGCCCTGGAGACCCAGTACTTC.

The J gene is TRBJ2-5, the V gene TRBV21-1; the table's D call, TRBD2, has no DNA check behind it. TRBV21-1 is assigned pseudogene status. This CDR3 comprises 17 residues. For the CDR3, the DNA is TGTGCCAGCAGCAAGTATCGGGGAGAAGTAGCCCAAGAGACCCAGTACTTC. As protein: CASSKYRGEVAQETQYF.

The V gene is TRBV11-2, the J gene TRBJ2-7; TRBD2 matches 7 bases. Germline V gene lookup returns CDR1 SGHAT and CDR2 FQNNGV. This CDR3 spans 15 amino acids. Trimming took 5 bases from V and 0 from J; bases not matched to a gene: 7. The CDR3 sequence: CASSKMRGSSYEQYF. The CDR3 bases are TGTGCCAGCAGCAAGATGCGGGGGTCCTCCTACGAGCAGTACTTC.

The V gene is TRBV6-5, the J gene TRBJ2-7; 7 bases match TRBD2. This CDR3 has 16 residues. Trimming at V came to 0 bases and at J to 2 bases, leaving 7 bases not matched to a gene. The germline V gene encodes CDR1 MNHEY and CDR2 SVGAGI. CDR3 nucleotide sequence: TGTGCCAGCAGTTACTCGGGGCTAGCGGAGCCCTACGAGCAGTACTTC. This gives the protein CASSYSGLAEPYEQYF.

The genes are TRBV6-5 and TRBJ1-2, with 9 bases fitting TRBD1. This CDR3 contains 14 residues. V lost 6 bases, J lost 8 bases, and 10 bases stayed unmatched. The germline CDR1 and CDR2 sequences are MNHEY and SVGAGI. In nucleotides, the CDR3 is TGTGCCAGCAGCCCCTCGGGACAGGGCTCAGGCTACACCTTC. Translation: CASSPSGQGSGYTF.

The chain is built from TRBV18 and TRBJ2-1; TRBD2 agrees at 12 bases. The CDR3 contains 16 residues. Germline V gene sequence: CDR1 KGHSH, CDR2 LQKENI. V lost 6 bases and J lost 3; bases outside the gene matches: 6. CDR3 sequence (DNA): TGTGCCAGCTCCTCCGGACTAGCGGGGCTCTACAATGAGCAGTTCTTC. Translation gives CASSSGLAGLYNEQFF.

The rearrangement uses TRBV6-5 and TRBJ1-2; 10 positions agree with TRBD1. Germline assignment: CDR1 MNHEY and CDR2 SVGAGI. The V segment lost 6 bases and the J segment 6 bases; nucleotides outside the gene matches: 4. The CDR3 has 13 residues. The CDR3 DNA is TGTGCCAGCAGAACGACAGGGGGCGATGGCTACACCTTC. Its translation is CASRTTGGDGYTF.